This T cell receptor beta chain emerged from a study of memory CD4+ T cells and cytomegalovirus serostatus. TCRdb's copy holds only in-frame clones and misses some; the assay was immunoSEQ multiplex PCR. The sample includes roughly 54,000 clones, about 80% of them seen just once. This clone was seen a single time. The sort gate was single viable CD3+CD4+CD8-CD45RO+ cells for memory CD4+ T cells. CMV serostatus came from serum IgG against pp150, pp28, p38, p52. The V gene's germline CDR1 is GTSNPN and CDR2 SVGIG (reference sequence). Trimming at V came to 3 bases and at J to 2 bases, leaving 18 bases not matched to a gene. This CDR3 comprises 19 residues.

The V gene is TRBV30, the J gene TRBJ1-2; 10 nucleotides align to TRBD1. The sequence derives from an adult in good health and CMV-seronegative. Sequenced: memory CD4+ T cells from blood. The CDR3 nucleotides are TGTGCCTGGAGGGGGGGAACCGGGACAGGGGTTATTAACAACTATGGCTACACCTTC. It yields the protein CAWRGGTGTGVINNYGYTF. Full variable domain (remainder filled in from reference TRBV30 and TRBJ1-2): SQTIHQWPATLVQPVGSPLSLECTVEGTSNPNLYWYRQAAGRGLQLLFYSVGIGQISSEVPQNLSASRPQDRQFILSSKKLLLSDSGFYLCAWRGGTGTGVINNYGYTFGSGTRLTVV.